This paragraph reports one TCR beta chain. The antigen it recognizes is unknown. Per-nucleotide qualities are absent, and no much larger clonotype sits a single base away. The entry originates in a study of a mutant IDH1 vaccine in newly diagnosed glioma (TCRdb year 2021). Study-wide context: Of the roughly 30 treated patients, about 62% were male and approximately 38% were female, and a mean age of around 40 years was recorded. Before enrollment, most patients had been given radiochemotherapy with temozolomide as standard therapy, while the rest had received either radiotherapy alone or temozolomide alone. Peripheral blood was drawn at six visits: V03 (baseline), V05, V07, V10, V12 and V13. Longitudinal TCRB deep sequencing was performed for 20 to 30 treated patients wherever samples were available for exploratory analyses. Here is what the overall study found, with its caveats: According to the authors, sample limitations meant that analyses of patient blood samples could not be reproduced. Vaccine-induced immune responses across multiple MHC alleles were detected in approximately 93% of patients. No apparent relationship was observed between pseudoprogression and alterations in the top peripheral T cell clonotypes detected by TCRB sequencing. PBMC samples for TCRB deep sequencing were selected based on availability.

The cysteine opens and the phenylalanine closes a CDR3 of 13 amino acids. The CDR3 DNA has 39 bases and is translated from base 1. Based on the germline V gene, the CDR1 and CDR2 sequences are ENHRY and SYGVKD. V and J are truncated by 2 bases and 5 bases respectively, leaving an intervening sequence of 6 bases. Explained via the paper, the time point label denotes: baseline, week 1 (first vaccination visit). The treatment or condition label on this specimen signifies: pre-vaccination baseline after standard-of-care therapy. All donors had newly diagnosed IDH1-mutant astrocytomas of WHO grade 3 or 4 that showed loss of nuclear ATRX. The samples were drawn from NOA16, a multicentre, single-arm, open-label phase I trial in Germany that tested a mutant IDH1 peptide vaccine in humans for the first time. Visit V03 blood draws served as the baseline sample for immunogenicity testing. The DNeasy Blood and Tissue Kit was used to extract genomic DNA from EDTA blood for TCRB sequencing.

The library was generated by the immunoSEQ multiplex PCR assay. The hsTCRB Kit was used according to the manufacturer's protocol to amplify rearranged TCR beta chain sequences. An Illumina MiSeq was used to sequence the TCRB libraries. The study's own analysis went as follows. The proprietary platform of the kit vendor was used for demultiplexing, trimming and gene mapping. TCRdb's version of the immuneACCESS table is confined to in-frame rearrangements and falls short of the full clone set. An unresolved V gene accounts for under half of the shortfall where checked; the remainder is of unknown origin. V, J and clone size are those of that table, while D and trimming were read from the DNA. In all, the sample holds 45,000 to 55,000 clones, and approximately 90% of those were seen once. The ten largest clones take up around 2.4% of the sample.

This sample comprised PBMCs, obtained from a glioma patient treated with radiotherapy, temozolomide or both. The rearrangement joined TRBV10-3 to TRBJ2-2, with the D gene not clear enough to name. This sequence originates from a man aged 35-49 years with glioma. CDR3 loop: CAISERSTGELFF. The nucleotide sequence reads TGTGCCATCAGTGAGAGGAGTACCGGGGAGCTGTTTTTT.